This entry concerns a single T cell receptor (beta chain). The CDR3 is 15 residues long. The V end lost 0 bases, the J end lost 2 bases, and 10 bases lay between the germline ends. The germline gives CDR1 SGHVS, CDR2 FQNEAQ. Here immunoSEQ multiplex PCR was the method, and the copy in TCRdb shows in-frame clones only, minus some. The table shows hundreds of thousands of clones, with around 93% occurring only once. This specimen belongs to a study of Ad26.COV2.S vaccination and SARS-CoV-2 variants. In the study overall: Donor got 5x10^10 or 1x10^11 viral particles of Ad26.COV2.S.

The treatment was: about 20 received Ad26.COV2.S at low or high dose, single or two shots; about five received placebo; per-sample allocation not given. Repertoires come from day 63 after the first vaccine or placebo injection. The chain links TRBV7-8 to TRBJ1-1; the D gene is possibly TRBD1 (6 bases). The specimen was peripheral blood, collected in a trial of Ad26.COV2.S vaccine versus placebo. This sequence was found in a person between 18 and 65 years old who received the Ad26.COV2.S COVID-19 vaccine or a placebo. Written as DNA, the CDR3 is TGTGCCAGCAGCTTAGCGCAGGGACAAAACACTGAAGCTTTCTTT. Translated: CASSLAQGQNTEAFF.